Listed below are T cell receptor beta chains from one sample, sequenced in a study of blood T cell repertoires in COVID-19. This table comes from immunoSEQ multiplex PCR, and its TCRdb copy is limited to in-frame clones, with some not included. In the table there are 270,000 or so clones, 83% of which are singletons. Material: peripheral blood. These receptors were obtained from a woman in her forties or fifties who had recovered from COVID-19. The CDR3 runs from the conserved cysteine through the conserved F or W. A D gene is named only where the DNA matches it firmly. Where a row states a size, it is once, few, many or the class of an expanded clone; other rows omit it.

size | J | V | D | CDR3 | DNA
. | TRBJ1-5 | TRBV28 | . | CASARRQRGNQPQHF | TGTGCCAGTGCGAGGCGCCAACGAGGCAATCAGCCCCAGCATTTT
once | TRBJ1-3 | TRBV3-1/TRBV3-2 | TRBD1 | CASSPDRASGNTIYF | TGTGCCAGCAGCCCCGACAGGGCCTCTGGAAACACCATATATTTT
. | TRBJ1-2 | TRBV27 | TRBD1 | CASSLGDRVGGYTF | TGTGCCAGCAGTTTAGGAGACAGGGTCGGTGGCTACACCTTC
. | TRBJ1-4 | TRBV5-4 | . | CASSTTTANEKLFF | TGTGCCAGCAGCACGACGACAGCTAATGAAAAACTGTTTTTT
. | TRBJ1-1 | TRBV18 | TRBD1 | CASSRAAGQGADTEAFF | TGTGCCAGCTCACGAGCTGCGGGACAGGGGGCGGACACTGAAGCTTTCTTT
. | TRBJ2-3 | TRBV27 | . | CASVRRVGELDTQYF | TGTGCCAGCGTTCGGAGGGTAGGGGAGTTGGATACGCAGTATTTT
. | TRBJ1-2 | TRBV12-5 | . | CASGLDSSYGYTF | TGTGCTAGTGGTTTGGATAGCTCTTATGGCTACACCTTC
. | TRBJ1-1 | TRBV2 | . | CAISTGTYTEAFF | TGTGCCATCTCGACAGGAACTTACACTGAAGCTTTCTTT
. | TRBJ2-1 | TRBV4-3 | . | CASSQGTTYNEQFF | TGCGCCAGCAGCCAAGGGACAACCTACAATGAGCAGTTCTTC
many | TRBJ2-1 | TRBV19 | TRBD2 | CASRGTSGSYNEQFF | TGTGCCAGTCGCGGGACTAGCGGTTCCTACAATGAGCAGTTCTTC
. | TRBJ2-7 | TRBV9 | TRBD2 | CASSVGWTSAYEQYF | TGTGCCAGCAGCGTAGGTTGGACTAGCGCCTACGAGCAGTACTTC
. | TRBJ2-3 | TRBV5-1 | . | CASSPRGAGSTDTQYF | TGCGCCAGCAGCCCAAGAGGGGCGGGGAGCACAGATACGCAGTATTTT
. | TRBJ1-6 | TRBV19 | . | CASSRRVNSPLHF | TGTGCCAGTAGTCGCAGGGTTAATTCACCCCTCCACTTT
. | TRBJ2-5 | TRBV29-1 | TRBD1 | CSVKTGGETQYF | TGCAGCGTTAAGACAGGGGGAGAGACCCAGTACTTC
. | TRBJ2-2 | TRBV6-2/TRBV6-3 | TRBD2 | CASSYGTSGVVVTGELFF | TGTGCCAGCAGTTACGGGACTAGCGGGGTCGTGGTCACCGGGGAGCTGTTTTTT
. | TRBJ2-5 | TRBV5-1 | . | CASSLAGKETQYF | TGCGCCAGCAGCTTGGCCGGGAAAGAGACCCAGTACTTC
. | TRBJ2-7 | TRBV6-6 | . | CASSYSPHTAGEQYF | TGTGCCAGCAGTTACTCCCCGCATACGGCGGGCGAGCAGTACTTC
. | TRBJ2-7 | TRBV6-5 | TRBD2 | CASSYSGGGSSYEQYF | TGTGCCAGCAGTTACTCGGGCGGGGGGAGCTCCTACGAGCAGTACTTC